One sample yielded the 2 T cell receptor beta chains listed below, sequenced in a study of blood T cell repertoires in COVID-19. Repertoires were generated with immunoSEQ multiplex PCR, while TCRdb's copy carries only in-frame clones and drops some. The table records about 34,000 clones, over 70% of them present only once. Input material: peripheral blood. The receptor source for this set is a man in his 70s with COVID-19, enrolled during active disease.

This chain links TRBV27 with TRBJ1-6; TRBD1 might be the D (6 bases). The V gene lost 3 bases and the J gene lost 7 bases, with 13 bases spanning the gap. The CDR3 length is 15 residues. Germline assignment: CDR1 MNHEY and CDR2 SMNVEV (reference sequence). The CDR3 coding sequence is TGTGCCAGCAGTTTTAATCAGGGGAGCAATTCACCCCTCCACTTT. Protein: CASSFNQGSNSPLHF.

The chain uses TRBV7-2 and TRBJ1-1; 9 positions agree with TRBD1. The CDR3 sequence is 15 residues long. Looked up from germline, CDR1 is SGHTA and CDR2 is FQGNSA. The J segment lost 1 base and the V segment lost 7 bases, leaving 7 bases of the junction unmatched. The CDR3 loop reads CASIRTGEGNTEAFF. The DNA for the CDR3 is TGTGCCAGCATCAGGACAGGGGAAGGGAACACTGAAGCTTTCTTT.